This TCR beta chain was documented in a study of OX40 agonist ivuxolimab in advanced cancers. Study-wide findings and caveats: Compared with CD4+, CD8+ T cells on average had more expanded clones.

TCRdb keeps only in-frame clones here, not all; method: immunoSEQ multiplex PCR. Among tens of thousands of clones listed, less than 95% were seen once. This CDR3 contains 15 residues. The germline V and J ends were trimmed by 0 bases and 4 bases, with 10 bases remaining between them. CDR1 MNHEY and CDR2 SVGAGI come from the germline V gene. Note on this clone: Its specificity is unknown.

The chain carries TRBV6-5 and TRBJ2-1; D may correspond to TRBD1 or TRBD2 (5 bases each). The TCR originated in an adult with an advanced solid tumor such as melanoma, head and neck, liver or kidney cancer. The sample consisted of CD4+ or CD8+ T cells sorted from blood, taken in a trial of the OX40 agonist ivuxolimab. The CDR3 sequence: CASSYSGTQYNEQFF. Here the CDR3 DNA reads TGTGCCAGCAGTTACTCCGGGACCCAATACAATGAGCAGTTCTTC.